Listed below are T cell receptor beta chains from one sample, sequenced in a study of regulatory T cells in long-lasting Graves disease. One entry per CDR3 protein results from TCRdb running MiXCR on the multiplex PCR reads. The table has 400,000 to 500,000 distinct CDR3 sequences, about 15% seen once; the top ten hold around 23%. This same sample was also part of a study on T cells in Graves' hyperthyroidism and ophthalmopathy.

Sequences were derived from peripheral blood mononuclear cells (PBMCs), sampled at new diagnosis, from a patient treated with antithyroid drugs. Source of these receptors: a woman aged 18 to 35 with Graves disease. Both conserved end residues are part of each CDR3. The D gene is left open where the match is weak. A clone size is listed for some rows: how often the clone was seen (once, few, many), or a class if it is expanded.

J gene: TRBJ2-2; V gene: TRBV6-1; D gene: TRBD1; clone size: NA; CDR3 DNA: TGTGCCATTACGACAGGGGACGGCACCGGGGAGCTGTTTTTT; CDR3 protein: CAITTGDGTGELFF
J gene: TRBJ2-2; V gene: TRBV20-1; D gene: NA; clone size: many; CDR3 DNA: TGCAGTGCTATCGACAGAAACACCGGGGAGCTGTTTTTT; CDR3 protein: CSAIDRNTGELFF
J gene: TRBJ2-1; V gene: TRBV7-3; D gene: TRBD1; clone size: many; CDR3 DNA: TGTGCCAGCAGCTTAACCGGGACAGGGTACAATGAGCAGTTCTTC; CDR3 protein: CASSLTGTGYNEQFF
J gene: TRBJ2-1; V gene: TRBV7-9; D gene: NA; clone size: many; CDR3 DNA: TGTGCCAGCAGCTTAGGGACCTGGAATGAGCAGTTCTTC; CDR3 protein: CASSLGTWNEQFF
J gene: TRBJ1-1; V gene: TRBV28; D gene: TRBD1; clone size: many; CDR3 DNA: TGTGCCAGCAGTCTCAGACAGGGGGGCACTGAAGCTTTCTTT; CDR3 protein: CASSLRQGGTEAFF
J gene: TRBJ2-1; V gene: TRBV29-1; D gene: TRBD1; clone size: few; CDR3 DNA: TGCAGCGCCCTCCGGGACAGCCACTACAATGAGCAGTTCTTC; CDR3 protein: CSALRDSHYNEQFF
J gene: TRBJ1-2; V gene: TRBV12-3/TRBV12-4; D gene: NA; clone size: many; CDR3 DNA: TGTGCCAGCAAAAAACAGAAAGCTAACTATGGCTACACCTTC; CDR3 protein: CASKKQKANYGYTF
J gene: TRBJ2-1; V gene: TRBV7-2; D gene: NA; clone size: NA; CDR3 DNA: TGTGCCAGCAGCCAATACTCCATGGGGGAGCAGTTCTTC; CDR3 protein: CASSQYSMGEQFF
J gene: TRBJ2-3; V gene: TRBV29-1; D gene: TRBD2; clone size: many; CDR3 DNA: TGCAGCGTAACCGGGACTAGCGGGAGGTTCGGGTTAGATACGCAGTATTTT; CDR3 protein: CSVTGTSGRFGLDTQYF
J gene: TRBJ2-3; V gene: TRBV12-3/TRBV12-4; D gene: TRBD2; clone size: many; CDR3 DNA: TGTGCCAGCAGACAGACTAGCGGGAAAACAGATACGCAGTATTTT; CDR3 protein: CASRQTSGKTDTQYF
J gene: TRBJ1-1; V gene: TRBV9; D gene: NA; clone size: NA; CDR3 DNA: TGTGCCAGCAGCGTAGGGGGGGGATGGGAGACTGAAGCTTTCTTT; CDR3 protein: CASSVGGGWETEAFF
J gene: TRBJ1-1; V gene: TRBV6-1; D gene: NA; clone size: few; CDR3 DNA: TGTGCCAGCAGTGTGTCGACAACGAACACTGAAGCTTTCTTT; CDR3 protein: CASSVSTTNTEAFF
J gene: TRBJ2-5; V gene: TRBV7-9; D gene: TRBD2; clone size: few; CDR3 DNA: TGTGCCAGCAGAGGGGCGGGAGGAGAGACCCAGTACTTC; CDR3 protein: CASRGAGGETQYF
J gene: TRBJ2-2; V gene: TRBV11-3; D gene: TRBD2; clone size: many; CDR3 DNA: TGTGCCAGCAGCCTAGCGGGAGCCGGGGAGCTGTTTTTT; CDR3 protein: CASSLAGAGELFF
J gene: TRBJ2-7; V gene: TRBV28; D gene: NA; clone size: many; CDR3 DNA: TGTGCCAGCAGCTTAGGAGGTGGCTACGAGCAGTACTTC; CDR3 protein: CASSLGGGYEQYF
J gene: TRBJ2-2; V gene: TRBV18; D gene: NA; clone size: many; CDR3 DNA: TGTGCCAGCTCACCATGGGGAATCGGGGAGCTGTTTTTT; CDR3 protein: CASSPWGIGELFF
J gene: TRBJ2-3; V gene: TRBV6-2/TRBV6-3; D gene: TRBD1; clone size: many; CDR3 DNA: TGTGCCAGCAGCCCCCAGGGGGAGACGGATACGCAGTATTTT; CDR3 protein: CASSPQGETDTQYF
J gene: TRBJ1-3; V gene: TRBV10-1; D gene: NA; clone size: NA; CDR3 DNA: TGCGCCAGCAGTGACCCGAGGGTGTCTGGAAACACCATATATTTT; CDR3 protein: CASSDPRVSGNTIYF
J gene: TRBJ2-3; V gene: TRBV7-9; D gene: NA; clone size: many; CDR3 DNA: TGTGCCAGCAGAGGCGGGCTAACAAGCACAGATACGCAGTATTTT; CDR3 protein: CASRGGLTSTDTQYF
J gene: TRBJ2-2; V gene: TRBV2; D gene: TRBD2; clone size: NA; CDR3 DNA: TGTGCCAGCAGTGGGACTAGCGGGTGGACCGGGGAGCTGTTTTTT; CDR3 protein: CASSGTSGWTGELFF
J gene: TRBJ2-1; V gene: TRBV28; D gene: NA; clone size: many; CDR3 DNA: TGTGCCAGCAGCTTATCCACCAATGAGCAGTTCTTC; CDR3 protein: CASSLSTNEQFF
J gene: TRBJ2-1; V gene: TRBV11-2; D gene: TRBD2; clone size: many; CDR3 DNA: TGTGCCAGCAGCCACAGTAGCGGGAGGGCCCTCAAATGGGGTGAGCAGTTCTTC; CDR3 protein: CASSHSSGRALKWGEQFF
J gene: TRBJ2-7; V gene: TRBV7-2; D gene: NA; clone size: many; CDR3 DNA: TGTGCCAGCAGCTTAGGTCCGACGGAAACCTACGAGCAGTACTTC; CDR3 protein: CASSLGPTETYEQYF
J gene: TRBJ2-1; V gene: TRBV5-6; D gene: TRBD2; clone size: NA; CDR3 DNA: TGTGCCAGCAGCTTGACTGGGACTAGCGGGAGTAGGTACAATGAGCAGTTCTTC; CDR3 protein: CASSLTGTSGSRYNEQFF
J gene: TRBJ1-4; V gene: TRBV3-1; D gene: TRBD1; clone size: NA; CDR3 DNA: TGTGCCAGCAGCCAAGAGCCGGGACAGATTGCAACTAATGAAAAACTGTTTTTT; CDR3 protein: CASSQEPGQIATNEKLFF
J gene: TRBJ2-7; V gene: TRBV28; D gene: NA; clone size: many; CDR3 DNA: TGTGCCAGCAGTTTATCGGGGAATTGGGGTGCCTACGAGCAGTACTTC; CDR3 protein: CASSLSGNWGAYEQYF
J gene: TRBJ2-3; V gene: TRBV24-1; D gene: NA; clone size: NA; CDR3 DNA: TGTGCCACCAGTGATTCTTGGACGGTATCTAGCACAGATACGCAGTATTTT; CDR3 protein: CATSDSWTVSSTDTQYF
J gene: TRBJ2-7; V gene: TRBV19; D gene: NA; clone size: NA; CDR3 DNA: TGTGCCAGTAGTAAAGGACCCGTGGCCTACGAGCAGTACTTC; CDR3 protein: CASSKGPVAYEQYF
J gene: TRBJ2-7; V gene: TRBV6-1; D gene: NA; clone size: many; CDR3 DNA: TGTGCCAGCAGTGAACGGTTCGGAGGGTCCCGCTCCTACGAGCAGTACTTC; CDR3 protein: CASSERFGGSRSYEQYF
J gene: TRBJ2-7; V gene: TRBV30; D gene: TRBD2; clone size: few; CDR3 DNA: TGTGCCTGGAGGCCGACTAGCGTAACCTACGAGCAGTACTTC; CDR3 protein: CAWRPTSVTYEQYF
J gene: TRBJ1-1; V gene: TRBV11-2; D gene: TRBD1; clone size: NA; CDR3 DNA: TGTGCCAGCAGCCTGCCACAGGGGGCTCGTAACACTGAAGCTTTCTTT; CDR3 protein: CASSLPQGARNTEAFF
J gene: TRBJ2-5; V gene: TRBV6-5; D gene: NA; clone size: many; CDR3 DNA: TGTGCCAGCAGATACAGGATATTCCAAGAGACCCAGTACTTC; CDR3 protein: CASRYRIFQETQYF
J gene: TRBJ2-7; V gene: TRBV11-2; D gene: NA; clone size: few; CDR3 DNA: TGTGCCAGCAGCCCCTCCACAGCTTACACCTACGAGCAGTACTTC; CDR3 protein: CASSPSTAYTYEQYF
J gene: TRBJ2-2; V gene: TRBV30; D gene: TRBD2; clone size: few; CDR3 DNA: TGTGCCTGGAGGGCGGTGGCGGGAGGAAGCACCGGGGAGCTGTTTTTT; CDR3 protein: CAWRAVAGGSTGELFF
J gene: TRBJ1-2; V gene: TRBV28; D gene: NA; clone size: many; CDR3 DNA: TGTGCCAGCAGTCCCGGGTTAGGTGGCTACACCTTC; CDR3 protein: CASSPGLGGYTF
J gene: TRBJ2-7; V gene: TRBV24-1; D gene: NA; clone size: many; CDR3 DNA: TGTGCCACCAGTCAGGGATCAGGGTACGAGCAGTACTTC; CDR3 protein: CATSQGSGYEQYF
J gene: TRBJ1-5; V gene: TRBV6-1; D gene: NA; clone size: NA; CDR3 DNA: TGTGCCAGCAGTGAAGGGCCAGGAGGACGTGGGGCTAGGAATCAGCCCCAGCATTTT; CDR3 protein: CASSEGPGGRGARNQPQHF
J gene: TRBJ2-3; V gene: TRBV28; D gene: TRBD1; clone size: many; CDR3 DNA: TGTGCCAGCAACCAACAGGGGGACCATACGCAGTATTTT; CDR3 protein: CASNQQGDHTQYF
J gene: TRBJ2-7; V gene: TRBV28; D gene: NA; clone size: many; CDR3 DNA: TGTGCCAGCAGTTTATGGTCGGATACCTACGAGCAGTACTTC; CDR3 protein: CASSLWSDTYEQYF
J gene: TRBJ2-1; V gene: TRBV7-9; D gene: NA; clone size: NA; CDR3 DNA: TGTGCCAGCAGCTTAGGGGCCGGCCGTAATGAGCAGTTCTTC; CDR3 protein: CASSLGAGRNEQFF
J gene: TRBJ2-5; V gene: TRBV4-1; D gene: NA; clone size: NA; CDR3 DNA: TGCGCCAGCAGCCAAGACAGAAGTGCGCAACAAGAGACCCAGTACTTC; CDR3 protein: CASSQDRSAQQETQYF
J gene: TRBJ1-3; V gene: TRBV27; D gene: NA; clone size: NA; CDR3 DNA: TGTGCCAGCGGGGGGCTAAACTCTGGAAACACCATATATTTT; CDR3 protein: CASGGLNSGNTIYF
J gene: TRBJ2-1; V gene: TRBV7-2; D gene: TRBD2; clone size: NA; CDR3 DNA: TGTGCCACGATGCAGGGACTAGCTATCAATGAGCAGTTCTTC; CDR3 protein: CATMQGLAINEQFF
J gene: TRBJ2-5; V gene: TRBV20-1; D gene: NA; clone size: NA; CDR3 DNA: TGCAGTGCTAGCAATTGGACAGAGCAAGAGACCCAGTACTTC; CDR3 protein: CSASNWTEQETQYF
J gene: TRBJ2-3; V gene: TRBV20-1; D gene: TRBD2; clone size: many; CDR3 DNA: TGCAGTGCTAGAGACCAGGGACTAGCGAACGACGCAGATACGCAGTATTTT; CDR3 protein: CSARDQGLANDADTQYF
J gene: TRBJ1-1; V gene: TRBV2; D gene: TRBD1; clone size: many; CDR3 DNA: TGTGCCAGCCAACTAACACAGGGGGCTACTGAAGCTTTCTTT; CDR3 protein: CASQLTQGATEAFF
J gene: TRBJ2-7; V gene: TRBV5-1; D gene: TRBD1; clone size: few; CDR3 DNA: TGCGCCAGCAGTACGACAGGGCGCGAGCAGTACTTC; CDR3 protein: CASSTTGREQYF
J gene: TRBJ1-1; V gene: TRBV12-3/TRBV12-4; D gene: TRBD1; clone size: many; CDR3 DNA: TGTGCCAGCAGACGCCTGGGGACAGCCGAAGCTTTCTTT; CDR3 protein: CASRRLGTAEAFF
J gene: TRBJ2-2; V gene: TRBV7-2; D gene: NA; clone size: NA; CDR3 DNA: TGTGCCAGCAGCTTTGAGCAGGGACCCGGGGAGCTGTTTTTT; CDR3 protein: CASSFEQGPGELFF
J gene: TRBJ1-5; V gene: TRBV6-1; D gene: TRBD1; clone size: many; CDR3 DNA: TGTGCCAGCAGAGCGGACAGGAATCAGCCCCAGCATTTT; CDR3 protein: CASRADRNQPQHF